One sample yielded the 31 T cell receptor beta chains listed below, sequenced in a study of breast tumors, draining lymph nodes, adjacent tissues. One entry per CDR3 protein results from TCRdb running MiXCR on the multiplex PCR reads. The sample contains 200,000 to 300,000 distinct CDR3 sequences, over 30% of which appear only once. Breast cancer patients provided tissue from their axillary draining lymph nodes. Material: axillary lymph node tissue. All receptors come from a female donor with breast cancer. Some clones in this sample may be carry-over from other donors' samples.

The rearrangement joins TRBV5-4 to TRBJ2-1; D uncertain. Per the germline V gene, CDR1 is SGHNT and CDR2 is YYREEE (reference sequence). Trimming removed 1 base at V and 9 bases at J, with 8 bases between. CDR3 length equals 12 residues. The CDR3 bases are TGTGCCAGCAGCTTGATCGGCACTGAGCAGTTCTTC. Residues: CASSLIGTEQFF.

This clonotype has only a few counts. The genes are TRBV5-5 and TRBJ2-3; TRBD2 matches at 8 bases. The CDR3 has 16 amino acids. The trim removed 1 base at V and 4 bases at J, leaving 8 bases unmatched. The germline V gene has CDR1 SGHKS and CDR2 YYEKEE (reference sequence). CDR3 in DNA: TGTGCCAGCAGCTTGCCCCGGGGGGGGGGCGCAGATACGCAGTATTTT. Its translation: CASSLPRGGGADTQYF.

Of note for this clonotype: A read error may produce the germline difference seen at one junction end. The chain recombines TRBV7-2 with TRBJ1-6; D remains unclear. The CDR3 is 13 amino acids. The germline CDR1 and CDR2 sequences are SGHTA and FQGNSA. CDR3 protein: CASSLAGDSPLYF. CDR3 sequence (DNA): TGTGCCAGCAGCTTAGCAGGCGATTCACCCCTCTACTTT.

Of note for this clonotype: The junction shows a germline mismatch at one end, possibly a read error. V gene TRBV29-1 combines with J gene TRBJ2-2, with D perhaps being TRBD1 or TRBD2 (5 bases each). This CDR3 comprises 15 residues. Germline-derived CDR1 and CDR2 are SQVTM and ANQGSEA. CDR3 residues: CGARGGAGVTGELLF. The DNA of the CDR3 is TGCGGCGCCCGGGGTGGGGCTGGGGTCACCGGGGAGCTGCTTTTT.

This clonotype has only a few counts. This clone may be a read error of a much larger clone one base away. This chain uses TRBV20-1 with TRBJ2-5; 8 nucleotides line up with TRBD1. After removal of 5 bases from V and 5 bases from J, the junction contained 10 bases not matched to a gene. The CDR3 loop spans 14 amino acids. Germline CDR1 DFQATT, CDR2 SNEGSKA (reference sequence). CDR3 nucleotides: TGCAGTGCTGAAGACAGGGGCAGTGGTGAGACCCAGTACTTC. Translated, it gives CSAEDRGSGETQYF.

This clonotype was observed a single time. The rearrangement joins TRBV7-2 to TRBJ2-3; D assignment may be TRBD1 or TRBD2 (5 bases each). Per germline, CDR1 SGHTA and CDR2 FQGNSA. The CDR3 extends over 22 amino acids. The V end was cut by 5 bases, the J end by 5 bases, with 38 bases between. The CDR3 spells CASSHPGTGTLDGCWHRDTQYF. Here the CDR3 DNA reads TGTGCCAGCAGCCATCCAGGGACGGGCACTCTGGATGGCTGCTGGCACAGAGATACGCAGTATTTT.

This clonotype was counted between two and nine times. This may be a read error: a much more frequent sequence differs by one nucleotide. This sequence joins TRBV12-3 or TRBV12-4 and TRBJ2-1, with 9 bases identical to TRBD2. Trimming cost V 3 bases and J 7 bases; bases outside gene matches: 4. CDR3 length: 14 amino acids. The CDR3 nucleotides read TGTGCCAGCAGTTTCTACAGCGGGAGGAATGAGCAGTTCTTC. It yields the protein CASSFYSGRNEQFF.

This clonotype was counted many times. This chain joins TRBV15 and TRBJ2-1; 12 bases align to TRBD2. Germline CDR1 LNHNV, CDR2 YYDKDF (reference sequence). The trim removed 0 bases at V and 0 bases at J, leaving 12 bases unmatched. The CDR3 extends over 21 amino acids. For the CDR3, the DNA is TGTGCCACCAGCAGAGATGCCCGCGGGCTAGCGGGAGGGGGCTCCTACAATGAGCAGTTCTTC. Translation gives CATSRDARGLAGGGSYNEQFF.

This clonotype has just a few counts. One end of the junction is discordant with germline, which a read error may explain. This sequence joins TRBV6-4 and TRBJ1-2, with 7 nucleotides matching TRBD1. This CDR3 contains 16 residues. Germline CDR1 and CDR2: MRHNA and SNTAGT. The CDR3 loop reads CASSEAPGQRYYGCTF. Here the CDR3 DNA reads TGTGCCAGCAGTGAAGCACCGGGACAGAGATACTATGGCTGCACCTTC.

About this clonotype itself: A much larger clone lies a single base off, so this may be a read error. CDR3 coding DNA: TGTGCCAGCAGCTTAGAGGTTCGGGGACTAGCGGGAGGTAGTGATTCGCGGTATTTT. Translating gives CASSLEVRGLAGGSDSRYF. J is TRBJ2-3 and V is TRBV11-1, with 15 bases fitting TRBD2. The CDR3 is made up of 19 amino acids. CDR1 is SGHAT, CDR2 FQDESV, per germline (reference sequence). Trimming cost V 1 base and J 14 bases; bases outside gene matches: 19.

A few counts support this clonotype. The chain recombines TRBV27 with TRBJ2-7; 9 nucleotides match TRBD2. V was pared by 5 bases and J by 2 bases, with 10 bases of the junction left unmatched. This CDR3 has 16 amino acids. In germline, CDR1 is MNHEY, CDR2 SMNVEV (reference sequence). The CDR3 coding sequence is TGTGCCAGCAGTCCCGACGGACTAGCGCACACCTACGAGCAGTACTTC. It is translated as CASSPDGLAHTYEQYF.

This clonotype was seen repeatedly, ten times or more. The V and J genes are TRBV29-1 and TRBJ1-3, with a weak D call TRBD1 (5 bases). With 7 bases removed from V and 2 bases from J, the gap between germline ends came to 12 bases. This CDR3 spans 13 amino acids. CDR1 is SQVTM and CDR2 is ANQGSEA in the germline V gene. Here the CDR3 DNA reads TGCAGCGCATGGGGGAGGGCTGGAAACACCATATATTTT. It codes for CSAWGRAGNTIYF.

On this clonotype: One junction end disagrees with the germline gene, perhaps due to a read error. The chain uses TRBV29-1 and TRBJ2-1; TRBD1 aligns across 7 bases. This CDR3 region has 13 residues. CDR1 SQVTM and CDR2 ANQGSEA come from the germline V gene. The DNA of the CDR3 is TGCAGCGTAGAAGGGACAGCCCAGAATGAGCAGTTCTTC. Amino acids: CSVEGTAQNEQFF.

With regard to this clonotype: A much more abundant neighbour one base away suggests this may be a read error. V and J are TRBV5-1 and TRBJ2-7; 12 bases fit TRBD2. This CDR3 has 13 amino acids. Germline CDR1 reads SGHRS; CDR2 reads YFSETQ. The CDR3 sequence: CAGRLAGDYEQYF. As DNA, the CDR3 is TGCGCCGGCAGACTAGCGGGAGACTACGAGCAGTACTTC.

Notes on this clonotype: The conserved final phenylalanine or tryptophan is absent from the CDR3, which likely points to a read error. The limits of the CDR3 on the DNA are not certain, so only TCRdb's listed CDR3 is given. The V gene is TRBV20-1, the J gene TRBJ2-2; the table's D gene call, TRBD2, was not cross checked with the DNA. Ends included, the CDR3 has 18 residues. Germline V gene data show CDR1 as DFQATT and CDR2 as SNEGSKA (reference sequence). The CDR3 protein is CSARTQLGPIANTGEVCE.

This clonotype showed up many times. V and J are TRBV2 and TRBJ1-4; D not resolved. V lost 5 bases, J lost 0 bases, and 10 bases lay in between. CDR1 and CDR2 from the germline V gene are SNHLY and FYNNEI. The CDR3 runs 15 residues. CDR3 amino acids: CASSRGAATNEKLFF. DNA for the CDR3: TGTGCCAGCAGTCGAGGAGCTGCAACTAATGAAAAACTGTTTTTT.

To note about this clonotype: A much larger clone is a single base away; this may be a read error. V and J are TRBV7-8 and TRBJ1-2; no clear D. Germline V gene sequence: CDR1 SGHVS, CDR2 FQNEAQ. The CDR3 length is 15 residues. CDR3 amino acids: CASSLVSGSNYGYPF. The CDR3 region has the DNA TGTGCCAGCAGCTTAGTTAGTGGCAGTAACTATGGCTACCCCTTC.

Comments on this clonotype: This sequence may be a read error, since a much larger clone differs from it by one base. V gene TRBV5-4 combines with J gene TRBJ1-2; no clear D gene. Trimming took off 1 base at V and 4 bases at J, with 14 bases between the two ends. Germline V gene sequence: CDR1 SGHNT, CDR2 YYREEE (reference sequence). This CDR3 has 15 amino acids. CDR3 amino acids: CASSLSMATPYGYTF. For the CDR3, the DNA is TGTGCCAGCAGCTTGTCTATGGCGACGCCCTATGGCTACACCTTC.

Notes on this clonotype: One base away lies a much larger clone, so this may be a sequencing read error. The chain carries TRBV19 and TRBJ2-1; the D gene could be TRBD1 or TRBD2 (6 bases each). Per germline, CDR1 LNHDA and CDR2 SQIVND (reference sequence). The CDR3 is 17 residues long. Trimming left V 5 bases short and J 8 bases short, with 25 bases between. CDR3 region: CASSPPLSGAFRDEQFF. DNA of the CDR3: TGTGCCAGTAGTCCGCCCCTTTCGGGGGCGTTCCGCGATGAGCAGTTCTTC.

This clonotype occurred many times. J is TRBJ2-5 and V is TRBV19; no firm D call. Trimming removed 3 bases at V and 3 bases at J, with 8 bases between. The CDR3 is made up of 13 amino acids. In germline, CDR1 is LNHDA, CDR2 SQIVND (reference sequence). The CDR3 nucleotides are TGTGCCAGTAGTATGGTAATGGAAGAGACCCAGTACTTC. Its translation: CASSMVMEETQYF.

In this sample, this clonotype turned up many times. As DNA, the CDR3 is TGTGCCAGCAGCCTGCAGACAGACTCTGGAAACACCATATATTTT. Translated: CASSLQTDSGNTIYF. This chain connects TRBV7-2 to TRBJ1-3; D is possibly TRBD1 (5 bases). The CDR3 covers 15 residues. Trimming pared 5 bases from V and 0 bases from J, leaving 11 bases between. Looked up from germline, CDR1 is SGHTA and CDR2 is FQGNSA.

This clonotype was counted at least ten times. This sequence joins TRBV24-1 and TRBJ1-2; no definite D call. CDR1 and CDR2 from the germline V gene are KGHDR and SFDVKD. V dropped 5 bases and J dropped 6 bases, with 15 bases sitting between them. The CDR3 extends over 14 amino acids. CDR3 sequence: CATSADGKIDGYTF. For the CDR3, the DNA is TGTGCCACCAGTGCCGACGGGAAAATAGATGGCTACACCTTC.

This clonotype was observed a handful of times. A much larger clone lies a single base off, so this may be a read error. A read error is likely, as this CDR3 ends without the conserved phenylalanine or tryptophan. The rearrangement joins TRBV6-6 to TRBJ1-4; 7 nucleotides align to TRBD1. The J segment lost 8 bases and the V segment lost 5 bases, leaving 5 bases of the junction unmatched. Germline CDR1 reads MNHNY; CDR2 reads SVGAGI (reference sequence). The CDR3 is 13 amino acids. DNA for the CDR3: TGTGCCAGCAGTGTCGACAGGGACGAAAAACTGTTTTCT. It specifies CASSVDRDEKLFS.

This clonotype was counted at least ten times. The rearrangement links TRBV11-3 to TRBJ2-3; 8 bases align to TRBD1. The CDR3 totals 14 residues. Germline V gene lookup returns CDR1 SGHNT and CDR2 YENEEA. Germline trimming cut 0 bases from V and 4 bases from J; bases unmatched to any gene: 0. The CDR3 here is CASSLDRGPDTQYF. For the CDR3, the DNA is TGTGCCAGCAGCTTAGACAGGGGGCCAGATACGCAGTATTTT.

This clonotype showed up many times. The chain joins TRBV11-2 to TRBJ2-7, with TRBD2 matching over 9 bases. From germline, CDR1 is SGHAT and CDR2 FQNNGV. This CDR3 has 15 residues. Trimming at V came to 2 bases and at J to 7 bases, leaving 9 bases not matched to a gene. CDR3 sequence (DNA): TGTGCCAGCAGCTTAAATTGGCGGGAGGGGGGAGAGCAGTACTTC. It translates to CASSLNWREGGEQYF. The complete variable domain, with remaining parts taken from reference TRBV11-2 and TRBJ2-7, reads EAGVAQSPRYKIIEKRQSVAFWCNPISGHATLYWYQQILGQGPKLLIQFQNNGVVDDSQLPKDRFSAERLKGVDSTLKIQPAKLEDSAVYLCASSLNWREGGEQYFGPGTRLTVT.

This clonotype turned up a few times. This could be a read error, since a much larger clone is one nucleotide away. V is TRBV10-1 and J is TRBJ2-1; 9 positions match TRBD1. The CDR3 sequence is 15 residues long. V shed 4 bases and J 9 bases; nucleotides not matched to a gene: 10. Germline V CDR1 and CDR2: WNHNN, SYGVQD (reference sequence). The CDR3 coding sequence is TGCGCCAGCAGTGGGTCGTCGGGACAGGGCTTTGAGCAGTTCTTC. This gives the protein CASSGSSGQGFEQFF.

This clonotype was seen many times. The V and J genes are TRBV2 and TRBJ2-3; 11 nucleotides line up with TRBD2. The CDR3 runs 15 residues. J gave up 4 bases and V 8 bases, and 8 bases lay outside the gene matches. Per germline, CDR1 SNHLY and CDR2 FYNNEI. Here the CDR3 reads CASGLAGGPADTQYF. In nucleotides, the CDR3 is TGTGCCAGCGGATTAGCGGGAGGGCCGGCAGATACGCAGTATTTT.

The V gene is TRBV6-1, the J gene TRBJ2-1; TRBD2 matches at 10 bases. This CDR3 is built from 14 residues. Per the germline V gene, CDR1 is MNHNS and CDR2 is SASEGT. J lost 10 bases, V lost 4 bases, and 7 bases had no gene match. The CDR3 coding sequence is TGTGCCAGCAGTGTAAGCGGGAGGGCCTCGGAGCAGTTCTTC. Its translation: CASSVSGRASEQFF.

At least ten counts were recorded for this clonotype. The V and J genes are TRBV4-3 and TRBJ2-1, with D uncertain. Germline V lookup: CDR1 LGHNA, CDR2 YSLEER. V was cut by 4 bases and J by 0 bases, with 10 bases left in between. The CDR3 consists of 15 residues. CDR3 DNA: TGCGCCAGCAGCCCGCTCGCAACCTCCTACAATGAGCAGTTCTTC. Translating it yields CASSPLATSYNEQFF.

For this clonotype: A much larger clone lies a single base off, so this may be a read error. Since no conserved phenylalanine or tryptophan closes the CDR3, a read error is the likely cause. This chain connects TRBV19 to TRBJ2-7; 13 bases match TRBD2. Unmatched junction bases numbered 9, after V lost 5 bases and J lost 2 bases. The germline V gene encodes CDR1 LNHDA and CDR2 SQIVND (reference sequence). The length of the CDR3 is 17 residues. CDR3 region: CASSPRTSGSFPYEQYS. CDR3 nucleotide sequence: TGTGCCAGTAGTCCGAGGACTAGCGGGAGTTTCCCCTACGAGCAGTACTCC.

The chain uses TRBV5-4 and TRBJ2-1, with TRBD2 identical over 10 bases. Germline V gene data show CDR1 as SGHNT and CDR2 as YYREEE (reference sequence). This CDR3 is built from 15 residues. J lost 5 bases, V lost 4 bases, and 6 bases had no gene match. The CDR3 here is CASSRAGGRDNEQFF. The CDR3 DNA reads TGTGCCAGCAGCCGAGCGGGAGGGCGGGACAATGAGCAGTTCTTC.